Below are 25 T cell receptor beta chains sequenced from a single sample in a study of shared T cell receptors in the human thymus. Some clones are missing from TCRdb's copy, which holds only in-frame ones; the method was immunoSEQ multiplex PCR. The data show about 710,000 clones, about 89% seen once. Another study also made use of these data, one on human thymus T cells.

Material for sequencing was thymocytes. The receptors shown here come from a boy under three years old with a congenital heart defect.

This clone showed up just once. The chain has TRBV25-1 and TRBJ1-3; D gene uncertain. CDR3 length equals 13 residues. Trimming shortened V by 7 bases and J by 0 bases, and 7 bases separated the two germline ends. Germline CDR1 is MGHDK and CDR2 is SYGVNS. Here the CDR3 reads CASKQNSGNTIYF. Here the CDR3 DNA reads TGTGCCAGCAAACAGAACTCTGGAAACACCATATATTTT.

The table lists this clone with a count of one. The rearrangement joins TRBV5-1 to TRBJ2-7, with 7 bases aligning to TRBD1. CDR3 length: 13 amino acids. Germline values: CDR1 SGHRS, CDR2 YFSETQ. V trimming: 4 bases; J trimming: 4 bases; junction bases outside the gene matches: 5. The CDR3 DNA reads as TGCGCCAGCAGCCTGACAGGGTTTTACGAGCAGTACTTC. Its protein is CASSLTGFYEQYF.

J is TRBJ1-5 and V is TRBV28, with 7 bases identical to TRBD1. J gave up 15 bases and V 5 bases, and 10 bases lay outside the gene matches. The CDR3 extends over 12 amino acids. Germline assignment: CDR1 MDHEN and CDR2 SYDVKM. The CDR3 reads CASSPPGTARHF. The CDR3 nucleotides are TGTGCCAGCAGTCCGCCTGGGACAGCTAGGCATTTT.

V and J are TRBV10-3 and TRBJ2-1, with D possibly TRBD2 on 5 matching bases. The CDR3 has 16 amino acids. Trimming removed 0 bases at V and 6 bases at J, with 15 bases between. Germline V gives CDR1 ENHRY, CDR2 SYGVKD. The CDR3 loop reads CAISESWEPLANEQFF. The DNA of the CDR3 is TGTGCCATCAGTGAGTCGTGGGAGCCCCTCGCCAATGAGCAGTTCTTC.

This clone was detected only a few times. V is TRBV6-6 and J is TRBJ1-3, with D perhaps matching TRBD1 (6 bases). Germline V lookup: CDR1 MNHNY, CDR2 SVGAGI (reference sequence). The CDR3 runs 16 residues. The ends were cut back, 0 bases at V and 4 bases at J, with 13 bases in the middle. The CDR3 is CASSYSRTARGNTIYF. DNA of the CDR3: TGTGCCAGCAGTTACTCGCGGACAGCTCGCGGAAACACCATATATTTT.

The gene calls are TRBV11-2 and TRBJ2-7, with 11 positions matching TRBD2. The CDR3 totals 15 residues. With V trimmed by 7 bases and J by 3 bases, 8 bases remained unmatched. Germline lookup yields CDR1 SGHAT and CDR2 FQNNGV. CDR3 in amino acids: CASTRLAGIVYEQYF. The CDR3 DNA sequence: TGTGCCAGCACCCGACTAGCGGGGATTGTCTACGAGCAGTACTTC.

This clone has only a few counts. The rearrangement joins TRBV28 to TRBJ1-5; a weak D match, TRBD1 (5 bases). CDR3 length equals 15 residues. Germline V CDR1 and CDR2: MDHEN, SYDVKM. Trimming took 7 bases from V and 0 from J, leaving 13 bases between them. The CDR3 region is CASTKTEPSNQPQHF. In DNA form, the CDR3 reads TGTGCCAGCACCAAGACAGAACCTAGCAATCAGCCCCAGCATTTT. Drawing the rest from reference TRBV28 and TRBJ1-5, the complete variable domain is DVKVTQSSRYLVKRTGEKVFLECVQDMDHENMFWYRQDPGLGLRLIYFSYDVKMKEKGDIPEGYSVSREKKERFSLILESASTNQTSMYLCASTKTEPSNQPQHFGDGTRLSIL.

The chain employs TRBV7-2 and TRBJ2-5; D is perhaps TRBD1 (6 bases). The CDR3 loop spans 16 amino acids. Germline V gene lookup returns CDR1 SGHTA and CDR2 FQGNSA. V shed 2 bases and J shed 5 bases, with 18 bases lying between them. CDR3 loop: CASSLITGRGEETQYF. The CDR3 DNA reads TGTGCCAGCAGCTTAATTACGGGCAGGGGAGAGGAGACCCAGTACTTC.

The CDR3 region is CASSPSGVQGEQFF. The DNA of the CDR3 is TGCGCCAGCAGCCCTAGCGGGGTACAGGGTGAGCAGTTCTTC. The chain combines TRBV5-1 with TRBJ2-1, with TRBD2 identical over 9 bases. The J segment lost 9 bases and the V segment lost 4 bases, leaving 8 bases of the junction unmatched. The CDR3 is 14 residues long. Germline V lookup: CDR1 SGHRS, CDR2 YFSETQ.

CDR3 sequence: CASSFSPRSRSYNEQFF. The DNA for the CDR3 is TGTGCCAGCAGCTTCAGTCCGCGGAGCCGCTCCTACAATGAGCAGTTCTTC. The chain carries TRBV5-4 and TRBJ2-1, with unresolved D. The CDR3 consists of 17 residues. The V gene lost 2 bases and the J gene lost 0 bases, with 15 bases spanning the gap. Germline V gives CDR1 SGHNT, CDR2 YYREEE (reference sequence). Based on the CDR3 plus reference TRBV5-4 and TRBJ2-1, the full variable domain is ETGVTQSPTHLIKTRGQQVTLRCSSQSGHNTVSWYQQALGQGPQFIFQYYREEENGRGNFPPRFSGLQFPNYSSELNVNALELDDSALYLCASSFSPRSRSYNEQFFGPGTRLTVL.

The rearrangement joins TRBV7-9 to TRBJ1-4, with 10 bases matching TRBD1. Germline V gives CDR1 SEHNR, CDR2 FQNEAQ (reference sequence). There are 15 residues in the CDR3. With V trimmed by 5 bases and J by 5 bases, 5 bases remained unmatched. The CDR3 region is CASSLWTGGNEKLFF. CDR3 nucleotide sequence: TGTGCCAGCAGCCTCTGGACAGGGGGAAATGAAAAACTGTTTTTT. Full variable domain (rest looked up from reference TRBV7-9 and TRBJ1-4): DTGVSQNPRHKITKRGQNVTFRCDPISEHNRLYWYRQTLGQGPEFLTYFQNEAQLEKSRLLSDRFSAERPKGSFSTLEIQRTEQGDSAMYLCASSLWTGGNEKLFFGSGTQLSVL.

The gene calls are TRBV5-1 and TRBJ1-4; 9 bases align to TRBD1. Germline V CDR1 and CDR2: SGHRS, YFSETQ. V lost 4 bases, J lost 6 bases, and 10 bases stayed unmatched. The CDR3 totals 16 residues. Here the CDR3 DNA reads TGCGCCAGCAGCGGCCAGGACAGGGGACGGCATGAAAAACTGTTTTTT. Amino acid sequence: CASSGQDRGRHEKLFF.

This clone was seen a single time. The chain combines TRBV18 with TRBJ2-3; 9 bases align to TRBD2. Unmatched junction bases numbered 9, after V lost 6 bases and J lost 2 bases. The CDR3 consists of 16 residues. The germline V gene encodes CDR1 KGHSH and CDR2 LQKENI. The CDR3 sequence is CASSLGLAKVTDTQYF. The CDR3 DNA sequence: TGTGCCAGCTCCCTCGGACTAGCGAAGGTCACAGATACGCAGTATTTT.

The chain couples TRBV28 to TRBJ1-2; TRBD1 aligns across 7 bases. V was pared by 6 bases and J by 1 base, with 8 bases of the junction left unmatched. This CDR3 has 15 amino acids. CDR1 is MDHEN and CDR2 is SYDVKM in the germline V gene. The CDR3 DNA reads TGTGCCAGCAGGTCACAGGGGTCCCATAACTATGGCTACACCTTC. Encoded protein: CASRSQGSHNYGYTF.

V gene TRBV25-1 combines with J gene TRBJ2-5; unclear D gene. This CDR3 is 14 amino acids long. The germline gives CDR1 MGHDK, CDR2 SYGVNS. V shed 5 bases and J shed 1 base, with 11 bases lying between them. The CDR3 bases are TGTGCCAGCAGTACTCACAGCCTCCAAGAGACCCAGTACTTC. Translated: CASSTHSLQETQYF.

DNA of the CDR3: TGTGCCAGCAGCTTATTAGCGGGCCAGGGGTGGAACTACGAGCAGTACTTC. This encodes CASSLLAGQGWNYEQYF. This chain links TRBV7-2 with TRBJ2-7, with D possibly being TRBD2 (7 bases). The CDR3 runs to 17 residues. V dropped 2 bases and J dropped 3 bases, with 20 bases sitting between them. Germline V gene lookup returns CDR1 SGHTA and CDR2 FQGNSA.

The V and J genes are TRBV6-1 and TRBJ1-1; D is unresolved. Looked up from germline, CDR1 is MNHNS and CDR2 is SASEGT. This CDR3 has 16 residues. Trimming left V 4 bases short and J 2 bases short, with 17 bases between. The CDR3 DNA reads TGTGCCAGCAGTGTAAGGAGGAGGGAGGGCAACACTGAAGCTTTCTTT. This sequence encodes CASSVRRREGNTEAFF.

The V call is TRBV6-1, the J call TRBJ1-2; D gene uncertain. Germline CDR1 and CDR2: MNHNS and SASEGT. Trimming stripped 3 bases from V and 0 bases from J, with 5 bases between. CDR3 size: 13 residues. Here the CDR3 DNA reads TGTGCCAGCAGTGAGCGGGCTAACTATGGCTACACCTTC. Protein: CASSERANYGYTF.

This clone showed up just once. The chain carries TRBV28 and TRBJ1-2, with D perhaps matching TRBD1 (5 bases). V lost 6 bases and J 5 bases, leaving 19 bases between the germline ends. CDR1 and CDR2 (germline): MDHEN, SYDVKM. This CDR3 comprises 15 residues. CDR3 residues: CASSSTDRSGYGYTF. CDR3 coding DNA: TGTGCCAGCAGCTCCACCGACAGATCTGGATATGGCTACACCTTC.

The chain employs TRBV27 and TRBJ2-3, with 8 bases identical to TRBD2. V lost 5 bases, J lost 0 bases, and 7 bases stayed unmatched. Germline lookup yields CDR1 MNHEY and CDR2 SMNVEV (reference sequence). This CDR3 comprises 16 residues. DNA of the CDR3: TGTGCCAGCAGTGGGGCTAGCGGGCCTAGCACAGATACGCAGTATTTT. Protein product: CASSGASGPSTDTQYF.

This chain links TRBV7-9 with TRBJ2-7; TRBD1 agrees at 8 bases. The ends lost 4 bases at V and 7 bases at J; junction bases unmatched: 12. Per the germline V gene, CDR1 is SEHNR and CDR2 is FQNEAQ (reference sequence). The CDR3 contains 15 residues. The CDR3 here is CASSSDRDRPIEQYF. The CDR3 DNA follows: TGTGCCAGCAGCTCCGACCGGGACAGGCCCATTGAGCAGTACTTC.

This clone has more than one count but fewer than ten. The chain uses TRBV25-1 and TRBJ1-1; a weak D match, TRBD1 (6 bases). CDR1 is MGHDK and CDR2 is SYGVNS in the germline V gene. The CDR3 loop spans 13 amino acids. V was trimmed by 3 bases and J by 11 bases, leaving 16 bases between them. CDR3 bases: TGTGCCAGCAGTGATCGGACAGTTCAGGGGGCTTTCTTT. Its protein is CASSDRTVQGAFF.

This sequence joins TRBV7-3 and TRBJ2-3; 10 bases map to TRBD2. The J segment lost 3 bases and the V segment lost 2 bases, leaving 8 bases of the junction unmatched. The V gene's germline CDR1 is SGHTA and CDR2 FQGTGA. This CDR3 spans 17 amino acids. CDR3 sequence: CASSLGVGSGGTDTQYF. In DNA form, the CDR3 reads TGTGCCAGCAGCTTAGGGGTCGGTAGCGGGGGGACAGATACGCAGTATTTT.

J is TRBJ1-5 and V is TRBV29-1; maybe TRBD1 (6 bases). CDR3 length: 14 amino acids. V dropped 5 bases and J dropped 0 bases, with 11 bases sitting between them. CDR1 and CDR2 (germline): SQVTM, ANQGSEA. CDR3 sequence reads: CSVMAGDSNQPQHF. Written as DNA, the CDR3 is TGCAGCGTTATGGCAGGGGATAGCAATCAGCCCCAGCATTTT.

This clone came up once. The gene calls are TRBV23-1 and TRBJ1-5; D remains unclear. Being an ORF, TRBV23-1 has a function that is uncertain. The CDR3 is 15 residues long. V shed 6 bases and J shed 0 bases, with 12 bases lying between them. CDR3 in amino acids: CASSLAPSSNQPQHF. In DNA, the CDR3 is TGCGCCAGCAGCCTCGCGCCATCTAGCAATCAGCCCCAGCATTTT.